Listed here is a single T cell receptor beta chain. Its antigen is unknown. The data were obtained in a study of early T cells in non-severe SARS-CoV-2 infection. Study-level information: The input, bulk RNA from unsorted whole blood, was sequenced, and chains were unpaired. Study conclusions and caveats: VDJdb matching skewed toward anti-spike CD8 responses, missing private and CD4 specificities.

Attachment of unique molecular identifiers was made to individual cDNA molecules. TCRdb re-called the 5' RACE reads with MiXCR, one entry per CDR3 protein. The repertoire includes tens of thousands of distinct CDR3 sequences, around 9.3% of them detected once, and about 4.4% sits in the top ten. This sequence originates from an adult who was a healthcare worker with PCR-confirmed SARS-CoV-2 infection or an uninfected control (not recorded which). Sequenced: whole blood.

CDR3 sequence: CASSEAQGYGYTF. CDR3 in DNA: TGTGCCAGCTCAGAAGCACAGGGATATGGCTACACCTTC. The chain carries TRBV18 and TRBJ1-2, with D perhaps TRBD1 (6 bases). CDR1 KGHSH and CDR2 LQKENI come from the germline V gene. The germline V and J ends were trimmed by 5 bases and 5 bases, with 12 bases remaining between them. This CDR3 has 13 amino acids.